This T cell receptor beta chain is from a study of blood T cell repertoires in COVID-19. Libraries were prepared by immunoSEQ multiplex PCR; TCRdb keeps only in-frame clonotypes and omits some of them. Of 150,000 or so clones in the sample, around 90% were seen once. From germline, CDR1 is MNHEY and CDR2 SMNVEV (reference sequence). Trimming at V came to 8 bases and at J to 6 bases, leaving 6 bases not matched to a gene. This CDR3 spans 14 amino acids. The sample comprised PBMCs or T cells enriched from blood (not recorded which). This chain connects TRBV27 to TRBJ2-1, with 11 bases fitting TRBD2. This clonotype was obtained from a woman aged 40 to 50 who had been exposed to COVID-19. The CDR3 DNA is TGTGCCAGCTCCGGGACTAGCGGCTTCAATGAGCAGTTCTTC. It is translated as CASSGTSGFNEQFF.